This T cell receptor (beta chain) came from a study of cytomegalovirus exposure and HLA in healthy donors. Study-wide results and limits: With high specificity and sensitivity, the classifier reportedly diagnosed cytomegalovirus status.

Clones were sequenced by immunoSEQ multiplex PCR, and TCRdb holds only the in-frame ones, with some missing. The profile shows about 280,000 clones, approximately 90% of them singletons. The trim removed 1 base at V and 15 bases at J, leaving 11 bases unmatched. The CDR3 runs 14 residues. Looked up from germline, CDR1 is LNHNV and CDR2 is YYDKDF (reference sequence). A word on this clone: Its antigen is not known.

The gene calls are TRBV15 and TRBJ2-1, with TRBD1 matching over 8 bases. Sequencing used PBMCs. The sequence came from a woman under 30 in good health and CMV-seronegative. CDR3 sequence (DNA): TGTGCCACCAGCAGAGGGTCCTTCGGACAGGGCTGGTTCTTC. Residues: CATSRGSFGQGWFF.